The 9 T cell receptor beta chains listed next were all sequenced from one sample in a study of shared clonotypes between healthy human individuals. Clones were read by immunoSEQ multiplex PCR, and TCRdb kept only the in-frame ones, dropping some. Of about 1.1 million clones in the sample, approximately 78% are singletons; the top ten hold roughly 0.62%. Material for sequencing was memory CD4+ T cells from PBMCs. Subset specified: CD45RA-negative fraction. These receptors were taken from a man aged 18 to 30 in good health. Some clones in this sample may be carry-over from other donors' samples.

This chain joins TRBV14 and TRBJ2-1, with 7 bases lining up with TRBD2. The CDR3 has 14 amino acids. Germline values: CDR1 SGHDN, CDR2 FVKESK. The trim removed 5 bases at V and 8 bases at J, leaving 9 bases unmatched. The chain's CDR3 is CASSLGEAGDEQFF. The CDR3 nucleotides are TGTGCCAGCAGCTTAGGGGAGGCGGGGGATGAGCAGTTCTTC.

The V gene is TRBV7-9, the J gene TRBJ2-1; D call uncertain. Germline V gene data show CDR1 as SEHNR and CDR2 as FQNEAQ (reference sequence). V was pared by 1 base and J by 6 bases, with 10 bases between. The CDR3 covers 14 residues. CDR3 loop: CASSLEARFNEQFF. In DNA form, the CDR3 reads TGTGCCAGCAGCTTAGAAGCACGATTCAATGAGCAGTTCTTC.

V is TRBV4-3 and J is TRBJ1-5, with D tentatively TRBD1 (5 bases). V was trimmed by 0 bases and J by 6 bases, leaving 12 bases between them. The CDR3 sequence is 15 residues long. Germline V gene data show CDR1 as LGHNA and CDR2 as YSLEER. In DNA form, the CDR3 reads TGCGCCAGCAGCCAAGAGTATCCTGGGGGTCAGCCCCAGCATTTT. Its protein product is CASSQEYPGGQPQHF.

This clone was observed a few times. This chain uses TRBV7-6 with TRBJ2-5; 7 nucleotides match TRBD1. V lost 4 bases and J lost 2; bases outside the gene matches: 4. Germline V CDR1 and CDR2: SGHVS, FNYEAQ. This CDR3 is 14 amino acids long. The CDR3 here is CASSSPGQQETQYF. The DNA for the CDR3 is TGTGCCAGCAGCTCTCCGGGACAGCAAGAGACCCAGTACTTC.

This sequence joins TRBV18 and TRBJ2-5; no clear D. Germline V gives CDR1 KGHSH, CDR2 LQKENI. The CDR3 covers 15 residues. The V end was cut by 2 bases, the J end by 0 bases, with 10 bases between. In nucleotides, the CDR3 is TGTGCCAGCTCACCAACACGGACGTACCAAGAGACCCAGTACTTC. Its protein product is CASSPTRTYQETQYF.

This clone occurred once. The rearrangement joins TRBV5-3 to TRBJ1-2; D not certain. TRBV5-3 is an ORF; its function is uncertain. The CDR3 length is 12 residues. V shed 0 bases and J shed 6 bases, with 6 bases lying between them. The CDR3 DNA reads as TGTGCCAGAAGCTTGGTAGGAGATGGCTACACCTTC. Encoded protein: CARSLVGDGYTF.

V gene TRBV5-1 combines with J gene TRBJ2-3; TRBD1 aligns across 9 bases. V shed 4 bases, J shed 4 bases, and the junction held 10 bases outside the gene matches. CDR3 length equals 16 residues. Germline V gene lookup returns CDR1 SGHRS and CDR2 YFSETQ. Here the CDR3 reads CASSTMGGQGPDTQYF. In nucleotides, the CDR3 is TGCGCCAGCAGCACGATGGGGGGACAGGGCCCAGATACGCAGTATTTT.

This sequence joins TRBV5-1 and TRBJ2-5; TRBD1 matches 7 bases. Looked up from germline, CDR1 is SGHRS and CDR2 is YFSETQ. V shed 4 bases, J shed 4 bases, and the junction held 7 bases outside the gene matches. The CDR3 is made up of 14 amino acids. The CDR3 bases are TGCGCCAGCAGCCTCGGACAGGTGAGAGAGACCCAGTACTTC. Translation: CASSLGQVRETQYF. Supplemented by reference TRBV5-1 and TRBJ2-5, the full variable domain reads KAGVTQTPRYLIKTRGQQVTLSCSPISGHRSVSWYQQTPGQGLQFLFEYFSETQRNKGNFPGRFSGRQFSNSRSEMNVSTLELGDSALYLCASSLGQVRETQYFGPGTRLLVL.

As to this clone: The same CDR3 arises from other DNA sequences in this sample as well. The V and J genes are TRBV19 and TRBJ1-5; D is unclear. V dropped 9 bases and J dropped 6 bases, with 3 bases sitting between them. The CDR3 loop spans 9 amino acids. CDR1 is LNHDA, CDR2 SQIVND, per germline (reference sequence). CDR3 protein: CASGQPQHF. CDR3 in DNA: TGTGCCAGCGGTCAGCCCCAGCATTTT.